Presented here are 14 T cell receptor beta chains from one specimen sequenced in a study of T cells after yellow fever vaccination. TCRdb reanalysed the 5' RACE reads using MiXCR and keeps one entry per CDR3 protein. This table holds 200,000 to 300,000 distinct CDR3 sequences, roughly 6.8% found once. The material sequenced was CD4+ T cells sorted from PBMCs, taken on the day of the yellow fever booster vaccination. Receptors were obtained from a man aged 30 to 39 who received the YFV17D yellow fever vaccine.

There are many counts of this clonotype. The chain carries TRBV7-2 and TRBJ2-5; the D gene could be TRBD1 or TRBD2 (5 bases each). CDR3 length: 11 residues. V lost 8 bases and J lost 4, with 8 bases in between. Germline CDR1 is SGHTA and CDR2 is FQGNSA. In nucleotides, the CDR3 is TGTGCCAGCGGGGGTAGAGAGACCCAGTACTTC. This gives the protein CASGGRETQYF.

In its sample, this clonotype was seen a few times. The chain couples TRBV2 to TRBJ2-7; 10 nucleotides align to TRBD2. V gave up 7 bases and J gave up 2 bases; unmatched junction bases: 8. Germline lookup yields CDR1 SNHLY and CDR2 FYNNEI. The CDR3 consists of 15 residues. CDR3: CASISWTSGTYEQYF. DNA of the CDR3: TGTGCCAGCATTTCGTGGACTAGCGGAACCTACGAGCAGTACTTC.

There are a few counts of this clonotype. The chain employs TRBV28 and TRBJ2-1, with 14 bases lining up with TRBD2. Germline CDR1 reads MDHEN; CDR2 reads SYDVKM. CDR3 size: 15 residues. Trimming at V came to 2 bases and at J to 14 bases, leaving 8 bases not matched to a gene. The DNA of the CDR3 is TGTGCCAGCAGTTTAGGAGGGACTAGCGGGAGTAGTGAGTTCTTC. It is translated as CASSLGGTSGSSEFF. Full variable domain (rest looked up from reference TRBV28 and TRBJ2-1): DVKVTQSSRYLVKRTGEKVFLECVQDMDHENMFWYRQDPGLGLRLIYFSYDVKMKEKGDIPEGYSVSREKKERFSLILESASTNQTSMYLCASSLGGTSGSSEFFGPGTRLTVL.

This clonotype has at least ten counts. DNA for the CDR3: TGTGCCAGCAGCCCTTTGACAGGGTACAATGAGCAGTTCTTC. Translation: CASSPLTGYNEQFF. The chain uses TRBV7-2 and TRBJ2-1; TRBD1 matches 7 bases. This CDR3 region has 14 residues. Germline CDR1 and CDR2: SGHTA and FQGNSA. Trimming at V came to 5 bases and at J to 4 bases, leaving 5 bases not matched to a gene.

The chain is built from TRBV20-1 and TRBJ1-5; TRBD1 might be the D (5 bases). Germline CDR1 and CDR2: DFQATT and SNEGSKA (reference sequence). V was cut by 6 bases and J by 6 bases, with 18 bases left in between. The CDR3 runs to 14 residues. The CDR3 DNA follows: TGCAGTGCAGTCGGGGCAGGGCACATTCAGCCCCAGCATTTT. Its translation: CSAVGAGHIQPQHF.

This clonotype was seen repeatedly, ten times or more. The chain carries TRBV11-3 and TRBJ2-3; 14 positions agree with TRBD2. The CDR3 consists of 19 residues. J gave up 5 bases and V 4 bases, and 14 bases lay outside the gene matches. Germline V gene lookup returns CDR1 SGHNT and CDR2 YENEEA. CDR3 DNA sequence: TGTGCCAGCAGCTCACCCAGTAGGAGACTAGCGGGAGGGCTAGATACGCAGTATTTT. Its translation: CASSSPSRRLAGGLDTQYF.

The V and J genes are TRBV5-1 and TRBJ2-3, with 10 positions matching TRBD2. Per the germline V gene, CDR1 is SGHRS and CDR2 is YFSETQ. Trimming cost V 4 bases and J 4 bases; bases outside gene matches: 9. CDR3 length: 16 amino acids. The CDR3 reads CASSRPAGGAADTQYF. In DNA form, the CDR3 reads TGCGCCAGCAGCCGACCAGCGGGAGGGGCGGCAGATACGCAGTATTTT. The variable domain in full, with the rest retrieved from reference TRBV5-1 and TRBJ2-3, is KAGVTQTPRYLIKTRGQQVTLSCSPISGHRSVSWYQQTPGQGLQFLFEYFSETQRNKGNFPGRFSGRQFSNSRSEMNVSTLELGDSALYLCASSRPAGGAADTQYFGPGTRLTVL.

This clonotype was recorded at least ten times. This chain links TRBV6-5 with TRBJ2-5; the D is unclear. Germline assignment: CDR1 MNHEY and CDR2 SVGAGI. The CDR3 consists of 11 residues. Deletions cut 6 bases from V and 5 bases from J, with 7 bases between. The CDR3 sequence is CASRNGETQYF. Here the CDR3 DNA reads TGTGCCAGCAGAAACGGGGAGACCCAGTACTTC.

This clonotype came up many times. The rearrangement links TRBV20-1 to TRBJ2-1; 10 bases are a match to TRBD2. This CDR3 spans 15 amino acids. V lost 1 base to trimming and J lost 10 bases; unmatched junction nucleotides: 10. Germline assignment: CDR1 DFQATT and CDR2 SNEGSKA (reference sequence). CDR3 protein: CSARVVSSGSWEQFF. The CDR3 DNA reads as TGCAGTGCTAGAGTGGTTTCTAGCGGGAGTTGGGAGCAGTTCTTC.

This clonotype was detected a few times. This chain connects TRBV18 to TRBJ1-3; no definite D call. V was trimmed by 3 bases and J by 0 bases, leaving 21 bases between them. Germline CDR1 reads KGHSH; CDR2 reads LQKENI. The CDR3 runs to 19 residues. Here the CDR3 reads CASSPGLSSPLHSGNTIYF. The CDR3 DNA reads TGTGCCAGCTCACCTGGGTTATCTTCACCTCTTCACTCTGGAAACACCATATATTTT.

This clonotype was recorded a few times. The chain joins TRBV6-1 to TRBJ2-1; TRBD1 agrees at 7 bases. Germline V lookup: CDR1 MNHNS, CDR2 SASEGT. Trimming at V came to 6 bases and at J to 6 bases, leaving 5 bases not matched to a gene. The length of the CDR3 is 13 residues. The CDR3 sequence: CASRPPGGNEQFF. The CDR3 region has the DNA TGTGCCAGCAGACCCCCAGGGGGCAATGAGCAGTTCTTC.

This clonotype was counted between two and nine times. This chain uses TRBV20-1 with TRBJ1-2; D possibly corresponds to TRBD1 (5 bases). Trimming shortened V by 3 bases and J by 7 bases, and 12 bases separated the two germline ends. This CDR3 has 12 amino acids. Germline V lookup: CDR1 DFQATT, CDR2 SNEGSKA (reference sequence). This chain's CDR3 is CSASGTASGYTF. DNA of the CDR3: TGCAGTGCTAGTGGGACGGCCAGTGGCTACACCTTC.

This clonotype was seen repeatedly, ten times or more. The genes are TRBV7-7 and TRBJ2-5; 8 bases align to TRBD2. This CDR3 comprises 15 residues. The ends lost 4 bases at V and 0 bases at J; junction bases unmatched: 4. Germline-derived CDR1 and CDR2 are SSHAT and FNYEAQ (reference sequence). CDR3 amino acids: CASSSRAGDQETQYF. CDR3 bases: TGTGCCAGCAGCTCCCGAGCGGGAGACCAAGAGACCCAGTACTTC. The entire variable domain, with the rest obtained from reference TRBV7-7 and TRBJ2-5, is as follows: GAGVSQSPRYKVTKRGQDVTLRCDPISSHATLYWYQQALGQGPEFLTYFNYEAQPDKSGLPSDRFSAERPEGSISTLTIQRTEQRDSAMYRCASSSRAGDQETQYFGPGTRLLVL.

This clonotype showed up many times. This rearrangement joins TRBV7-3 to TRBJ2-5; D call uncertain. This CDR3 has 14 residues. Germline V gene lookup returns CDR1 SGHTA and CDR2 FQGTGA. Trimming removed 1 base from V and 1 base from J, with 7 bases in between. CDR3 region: CASSLIPGQETQYF. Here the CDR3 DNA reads TGTGCCAGCAGCTTAATTCCAGGCCAAGAGACCCAGTACTTC.